This TCR beta chain was documented in a study of response to subunit inactivated influenza vaccine. Findings of the study overall: After each seasonal influenza vaccination, few new T cells are recruited, the authors suggested.

MiXCR, applied by TCRdb to the RT-PCR reads, yields one record per CDR3 protein. The sample holds some 500,000 distinct CDR3 sequences, 16% seen once. This clonotype came up a few times. Its target is unknown. V gave up 3 bases and J gave up 4 bases, with 15 bases separating them. Germline V lookup: CDR1 SQVTM, CDR2 ANQGSEA. The CDR3 is 14 amino acids. Sequenced material: CD4+ T cells sorted from PBMCs, taken around 25 months after vaccination. The V gene is TRBV29-1, the J gene TRBJ1-2, with D unresolved. This TCR derives from a man between 50 and 75 years old who received an inactivated influenza vaccine. The CDR3 DNA reads as TGCAGCGTTGAGCCCCGCGCGGCAGTCTATGGCTACACCTTC. Its protein product is CSVEPRAAVYGYTF.